The 30 T cell receptor beta chains below come from one sample, sequenced in a study of blood T cells in healthy people across ages. Alongside a J-beta primer mix, a sample-barcoded 5' primer served in a second PCR lasting roughly 7 to 11 cycles. TCRdb analysed the 5' RACE reads with MiXCR anew, one entry per CDR3 protein. Here the sample spans around 800,000 distinct CDR3 sequences, around 25% being singletons. These same records also appear under a second study, on T cells of mothers and their children.

The specimen sequenced was blood. These receptors all come from a boy under 18 in good health.

This clonotype was detected a few times. This chain uses TRBV5-1 with TRBJ2-3, with D possibly being TRBD2 (6 bases). V shed 4 bases and J shed 0 bases, with 12 bases lying between them. The germline V gene encodes CDR1 SGHRS and CDR2 YFSETQ. This CDR3 contains 15 residues. CDR3 bases: TGCGCCAGCAGCCGCGGAGGGGATAGCACAGATACGCAGTATTTT. Translating it yields CASSRGGDSTDTQYF.

CDR3: CASRLAGGSGEQFF. In DNA, the CDR3 is TGCGCCAGCAGGCTAGCGGGGGGTTCTGGAGAGCAGTTCTTC. V usage is TRBV4-1 and J usage is TRBJ2-1; 11 bases line up with TRBD2. Germline values: CDR1 MGHRA, CDR2 YSYEKL. Unmatched junction bases numbered 8, after V lost 6 bases and J lost 10 bases. The CDR3 extends over 14 amino acids.

The chain links TRBV29-1 to TRBJ1-2, with 11 bases that match TRBD1. This CDR3 region has 14 residues. Germline V gene sequence: CDR1 SQVTM, CDR2 ANQGSEA. V was pared by 4 bases and J by 1 base, with 2 bases of the junction left unmatched. This chain's CDR3 is CSVVGTGGNYGYTF. The CDR3 nucleotides read TGCAGCGTTGTGGGGACAGGGGGTAACTATGGCTACACCTTC. The full variable domain, in which reference TRBV29-1 and TRBJ1-2 provide the parts outside the CDR3, is SAVISQKPSRDICQRGTSLTIQCQVDSQVTMMFWYRQQPGQSLTLIATANQGSEATYESGFVIDKFPISRPNLTFSTLTVSNMSPEDSSIYLCSVVGTGGNYGYTFGSGTRLTVV.

The chain employs TRBV2 and TRBJ2-2; maybe TRBD1 (6 bases). Trimming pared 6 bases from V and 4 bases from J, leaving 18 bases between. The CDR3 covers 16 residues. Germline V gene data show CDR1 as SNHLY and CDR2 as FYNNEI. In nucleotides, the CDR3 is TGTGCCAGCAGGGTTGGAGCAGGGGACGGCACCGGGGAGCTGTTTTTT. This sequence encodes CASRVGAGDGTGELFF.

This clonotype occurred a few times. This chain connects TRBV5-5 to TRBJ2-2, with D perhaps TRBD1 (5 bases). This CDR3 comprises 15 residues. The V gene lost 0 bases and the J gene lost 1 base, with 7 bases spanning the gap. Germline lookup yields CDR1 SGHKS and CDR2 YYEKEE (reference sequence). CDR3 DNA: TGTGCCAGCAGCTTGGCCAGGGTGAACACCGGGGAGCTGTTTTTT. Protein sequence: CASSLARVNTGELFF.

The chain joins TRBV29-1 to TRBJ2-3; 8 bases line up with TRBD1. J lost 10 bases, V lost 3 bases, and 6 bases had no gene match. Germline V gene lookup returns CDR1 SQVTM and CDR2 ANQGSEA. This CDR3 is 12 amino acids long. CDR3 DNA: TGCAGCGTTGATGATGGACAGGGTCCGCAGTATTTT. Its protein product is CSVDDGQGPQYF.

The rearrangement links TRBV9 to TRBJ1-4, with a tentative D call TRBD1 (5 bases). The CDR3 is made up of 16 amino acids. Germline V gene lookup returns CDR1 SGDLS and CDR2 YYNGEE. Trimming removed 0 bases at V and 7 bases at J, with 16 bases between. The CDR3, as DNA: TGTGCCAGCAGCGTAGGATACCCCGGGGGGAGTGAAAAACTGTTTTTT. Encoded protein: CASSVGYPGGSEKLFF.

This clonotype appeared a few times. Possible read error: a much larger clone is one base away. As the CDR3 is not closed by the conserved phenylalanine or tryptophan, this likely results from a read error. The chain has TRBV18 and TRBJ1-4, with TRBD1 identical over 8 bases. V shed 1 base, J shed 8 bases, and the junction held 12 bases outside the gene matches. The germline V gene has CDR1 KGHSH and CDR2 LQKENI. The CDR3 consists of 17 residues. Written as DNA, the CDR3 is TGTGCCAGCTCACCACGTTCCGGGACAGGCCAGGGCGAAAAACTGTTTCTT. This translates into CASSPRSGTGQGEKLFL.

This clonotype was observed a handful of times. The chain uses TRBV28 and TRBJ1-2, with D maybe TRBD1 (5 bases). The CDR3 is 14 residues long. V shed 1 base and J shed 8 bases, with 14 bases lying between them. In germline, CDR1 is MDHEN, CDR2 SYDVKM. The CDR3 DNA sequence: TGTGCCAGCAGTTTATCCCAGGGCCAAGCAGGCTACACCTTC. This codes for CASSLSQGQAGYTF.

The chain combines TRBV6-5 with TRBJ1-6, with 10 nucleotides matching TRBD1. V shed 6 bases and J 8 bases; nucleotides not matched to a gene: 7. There are 15 residues in the CDR3. The germline gives CDR1 MNHEY, CDR2 SVGAGI. The CDR3 sequence is CASSRDRGSHSPLHF. The CDR3 DNA is TGTGCCAGCAGCCGGGACAGGGGATCTCATTCACCCCTCCACTTT.

The J gene is TRBJ2-7, the V gene TRBV7-9; D is ambiguous. Germline V CDR1 and CDR2: SEHNR, FQNEAQ (reference sequence). The CDR3 loop spans 15 amino acids. Trimming removed 4 bases from V and 1 base from J, with 14 bases in between. CDR3 coding DNA: TGTGCCAGCAGCTCCACGTTAAGAAGGTCCTACGAGCAGTACTTC. Amino acid sequence: CASSSTLRRSYEQYF.

This chain links TRBV6-1 with TRBJ2-3; 9 bases line up with TRBD2. Germline CDR1 reads MNHNS; CDR2 reads SASEGT. CDR3 length equals 18 residues. Trimming removed 7 bases from V and 2 bases from J; junction bases left unmatched: 16. The DNA for the CDR3 is TGTGCCAGCAAAGCCCCTCCCTTAGCGGGGGAGCTCACAGATACGCAGTATTTT. This translates into CASKAPPLAGELTDTQYF.

This clonotype was seen a few times. The V and J genes are TRBV27 and TRBJ2-7; D possibly corresponds to TRBD1 (6 bases). The CDR3 runs 15 residues. Germline V gives CDR1 MNHEY, CDR2 SMNVEV (reference sequence). V was cut by 5 bases and J by 6 bases, with 20 bases left in between. CDR3 nucleotide sequence: TGTGCCAGCAGTCATCAACAGGGCTTGTTAGCCGAGCAGTACTTC. Amino acid sequence: CASSHQQGLLAEQYF.

This chain links TRBV2 with TRBJ2-3; tentative D call: TRBD1 (5 bases). The CDR3 has 18 amino acids. Per germline, CDR1 SNHLY and CDR2 FYNNEI. With 3 bases removed from V and 1 base from J, the gap between germline ends came to 20 bases. CDR3 DNA: TGTGCCAGCAGTGAGCCCCTCCCGCAGGGCTTAGGCACAGATACGCAGTATTTT. It yields the protein CASSEPLPQGLGTDTQYF.

The chain uses TRBV12-3 or TRBV12-4 and TRBJ2-1; TRBD1 aligns across 7 bases. The CDR3 sequence is 12 residues long. V lost 7 bases, J lost 12 bases, and 9 bases stayed unmatched. The CDR3 nucleotides read TGTGCCAGCAATATGCCGGGACAGACGCAGTTCTTC. Its protein product is CASNMPGQTQFF.

This clonotype was counted a few times. The chain links TRBV20-1 to TRBJ2-4; TRBD1 is a possible D gene (6 bases). CDR3 length: 12 amino acids. V lost 6 bases, J lost 8 bases, and 14 bases lay in between. Germline V gene data show CDR1 as DFQATT and CDR2 as SNEGSKA (reference sequence). CDR3 nucleotide sequence: TGCAGTGCCCCGGACAGCCAGGACATTCAGTACTTC. Amino acids: CSAPDSQDIQYF.

This sequence joins TRBV7-2 and TRBJ1-6; D not resolved. The germline V gene has CDR1 SGHTA and CDR2 FQGNSA. Trimming left V 5 bases short and J 0 bases short, with 14 bases between. CDR3 length equals 17 residues. The CDR3 is CASSEDPYSSYNSPLHF. CDR3 coding DNA: TGTGCCAGCAGCGAGGACCCGTATTCCTCCTATAATTCACCCCTCCACTTT.

The chain has TRBV29-1 and TRBJ1-2, with no clear D. This CDR3 comprises 13 residues. The ends were cut back, 4 bases at V and 2 bases at J, with 11 bases in the middle. Germline V gives CDR1 SQVTM, CDR2 ANQGSEA. The CDR3 reads CSVGGGENYGYTF. The CDR3 nucleotides are TGCAGCGTTGGGGGTGGAGAAAACTATGGCTACACCTTC.

J is TRBJ1-4 and V is TRBV9, with 8 bases that match TRBD1. This CDR3 comprises 15 residues. Germline CDR1 SGDLS, CDR2 YYNGEE. Trimming took 0 bases from V and 7 from J; bases not matched to a gene: 5. The CDR3 here is CASSVADREAEKLFF. The DNA of the CDR3 is TGTGCCAGCAGCGTAGCGGACAGGGAGGCTGAAAAACTGTTTTTT.

This chain joins TRBV5-1 and TRBJ1-1; TRBD1 might be the D (6 bases). Germline V gene sequence: CDR1 SGHRS, CDR2 YFSETQ. The ends were cut back, 0 bases at V and 4 bases at J, with 10 bases in the middle. This CDR3 has 14 amino acids. The CDR3: CASSLGLQGTEAFF. For the CDR3, the DNA is TGCGCCAGCAGCTTGGGTCTACAGGGCACTGAAGCTTTCTTT.

Many counts were recorded for this clonotype. The junction does not match germline at one end; this may be a read error. The rearrangement joins TRBV5-1 to TRBJ1-1; D is possibly TRBD1 (6 bases). This CDR3 region has 12 residues. Germline V gene sequence: CDR1 SGHRS, CDR2 YFSETQ. CDR3 bases: TGTGCCAGCAGCCGAGGGGACACCGAAGCTTTCTTT. It translates to CASSRGDTEAFF.

In nucleotides, the CDR3 is TGTGCCAGCAGTTTATTTGGACAGGGGGCTTTACAAGGGAGCGATGAGCAGTTCTTC. This sequence encodes CASSLFGQGALQGSDEQFF. J is TRBJ2-1 and V is TRBV28; TRBD1 matches at 11 bases. Germline CDR1 reads MDHEN; CDR2 reads SYDVKM. CDR3 length: 19 residues. The junction had 16 bases not matched to a gene; V was cut back by 1 base and J by 8 bases.

V gene TRBV28 combines with J gene TRBJ2-5; TRBD2 agrees at 14 bases. CDR3 size: 17 residues. Germline V gives CDR1 MDHEN, CDR2 SYDVKM. With 4 bases clipped from V and 1 base from J, the junction kept 5 bases outside the gene matches. CDR3 sequence reads: CASSSPGLAGGQETQYF. CDR3 coding DNA: TGTGCCAGCAGTTCCCCCGGACTAGCGGGGGGCCAAGAGACCCAGTACTTC.

This clonotype was found a few times. The V and J genes are TRBV20-1 and TRBJ2-1; weak D call: TRBD2 (6 bases). The CDR3 contains 16 residues. CDR1 is DFQATT, CDR2 SNEGSKA, per germline (reference sequence). Trimming removed 4 bases from V and 0 bases from J, with 16 bases in between. CDR3 coding DNA: TGCAGTGCTAAAGTTGTGGGGGGTCTCTCCTACAATGAGCAGTTCTTC. Translation: CSAKVVGGLSYNEQFF.

This clonotype appeared a few times. The gene calls are TRBV3-1 and TRBJ2-5, with TRBD1 matching over 7 bases. Judging by the DNA end, TRBJ2-7 fits better; the J call may be wrong. Looked up from germline, CDR1 is LGHDT and CDR2 is YNNKEL (reference sequence). The CDR3 totals 16 residues. CDR3 nucleotide sequence: TGTGCCAGCAGCCAAGAGAAACCGGGACAGCCCTACGAGCAGTACTTC. It is translated as CASSQEKPGQPYEQYF.

V is TRBV4-1 and J is TRBJ2-1; D perhaps matches TRBD1 (6 bases). The J call may be mistaken, given a closer DNA end match to TRBJ2-7. Germline V gene data show CDR1 as MGHRA and CDR2 as YSYEKL. The CDR3 contains 17 residues. The CDR3 nucleotides are TGCGCCAGCAGCCAAGAAGGGCCGGGCCCAGGGGCCTACGAGCAGTACTTC. It is translated as CASSQEGPGPGAYEQYF.

The J gene is TRBJ2-1, the V gene TRBV2, with 12 bases lining up with TRBD2. V lost 3 bases and J lost 8; bases outside the gene matches: 14. This CDR3 region has 18 residues. Germline CDR1 reads SNHLY; CDR2 reads FYNNEI. Here the CDR3 DNA reads TGTGCCAGCAGTGATAGGTTGGCTAGCGGGGGGGAGACTCATGAGCAGTTCTTC. It translates to CASSDRLASGGETHEQFF.

This rearrangement joins TRBV7-8 to TRBJ1-1; D is undetermined. The germline V gene encodes CDR1 SGHVS and CDR2 FQNEAQ. The CDR3 sequence is 15 residues long. The ends were cut back, 5 bases at V and 4 bases at J, with 17 bases in the middle. The CDR3 region is CASSATLLPGTEAFF. CDR3 coding DNA: TGTGCCAGCAGCGCGACCCTTTTACCAGGCACTGAAGCTTTCTTT.

This clonotype was counted a few times. The chain carries TRBV28 and TRBJ1-2, with D maybe TRBD1 (5 bases). There are 14 residues in the CDR3. CDR1 is MDHEN, CDR2 SYDVKM, per germline. V lost 2 bases and J lost 3, with 10 bases in between. CDR3 sequence reads: CASSLIGEDYGYTF. CDR3 sequence (DNA): TGTGCCAGCAGTTTAATAGGGGAAGACTATGGCTACACCTTC.

This clonotype was picked up a small number of times. The rearrangement joins TRBV15 to TRBJ1-1, with no clear D. V dropped 0 bases and J dropped 0 bases, with 5 bases sitting between them. The germline V gene encodes CDR1 LNHNV and CDR2 YYDKDF (reference sequence). The CDR3 consists of 14 residues. CDR3 loop: CATSREGMNTEAFF. The CDR3 DNA follows: TGTGCCACCAGCAGAGAAGGTATGAACACTGAAGCTTTCTTT.